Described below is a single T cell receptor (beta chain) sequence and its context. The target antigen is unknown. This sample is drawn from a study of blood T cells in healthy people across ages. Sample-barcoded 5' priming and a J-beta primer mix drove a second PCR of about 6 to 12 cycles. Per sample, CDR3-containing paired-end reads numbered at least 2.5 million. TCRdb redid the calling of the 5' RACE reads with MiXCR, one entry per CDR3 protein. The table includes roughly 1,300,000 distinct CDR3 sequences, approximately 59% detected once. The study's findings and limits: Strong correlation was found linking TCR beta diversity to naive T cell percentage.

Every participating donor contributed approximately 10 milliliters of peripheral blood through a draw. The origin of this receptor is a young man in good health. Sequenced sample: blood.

The CDR3 loop is CASSFTDRTDTQYF. As DNA, the CDR3 is TGTGCCAGCAGCTTTACCGACAGGACAGATACGCAGTATTTT. V and J are TRBV11-2 and TRBJ2-3, with TRBD1 as a possible D gene (6 bases). The germline gives CDR1 SGHAT, CDR2 FQNNGV. With 3 bases removed from V and 3 bases from J, the gap between germline ends came to 10 bases. This CDR3 comprises 14 residues.